The 26 T cell receptor beta chains below were found in one sample sequenced in a study. Cells sorted as Tregs were CD4+, CD25+ and CD127-/low. TCRdb fed the 5' RACE reads into MiXCR, producing one record per CDR3 protein. The sample includes 52,000 or so distinct CDR3 sequences, around 21% seen only once; the top ten take around 3.2%. Sequencing used tumor-infiltrating Tregs sorted from the breast tumor. These receptors all come from a female donor with breast cancer.

This clonotype was counted only a few times. The chain is built from TRBV28 and TRBJ2-5; possibly TRBD1 or TRBD2 for D (5 bases each). V was clipped by 4 bases and J by 5 bases, with 17 bases between them. From germline, CDR1 is MDHEN and CDR2 SYDVKM. The CDR3 runs to 15 residues. As DNA, the CDR3 is TGTGCCAGCAGTTCCCCCGGGACGGGCTTGGAGACCCAGTACTTC. Its protein is CASSSPGTGLETQYF.

This clonotype was seen a few times. The J gene is TRBJ2-2, the V gene TRBV20-1, with 13 bases aligning to TRBD2. The CDR3 is 14 residues long. The ends lost 6 bases at V and 7 bases at J; junction bases unmatched: 5. Germline CDR1 and CDR2: DFQATT and SNEGSKA (reference sequence). The CDR3 loop reads CSAGTSGTVGELFF. The CDR3 DNA follows: TGCAGTGCCGGGACTAGCGGGACCGTCGGGGAGCTGTTTTTT.

There are many counts of this clonotype. The chain uses TRBV6-6 and TRBJ1-3, with a weak D call TRBD1 (5 bases). In germline, CDR1 is MNHNY, CDR2 SVGAGI (reference sequence). The CDR3 covers 14 residues. V shed 6 bases and J shed 2 bases, with 11 bases lying between them. In DNA form, the CDR3 reads TGTGCCAGCAGCCAGACAGTCCCTGGAAACACCATATATTTT. Encoded protein: CASSQTVPGNTIYF.

This clonotype showed up just a few times. V usage is TRBV5-1 and J usage is TRBJ1-1; D is unclear. The CDR3 extends over 14 amino acids. V lost 0 bases and J lost 3, with 9 bases in between. The germline gives CDR1 SGHRS, CDR2 YFSETQ. The CDR3 is CASSLDGKYTEAFF. The CDR3 nucleotides read TGCGCCAGCAGCTTGGACGGGAAATACACTGAAGCTTTCTTT. The variable domain in full, completed from reference TRBV5-1 and TRBJ1-1, reads KAGVTQTPRYLIKTRGQQVTLSCSPISGHRSVSWYQQTPGQGLQFLFEYFSETQRNKGNFPGRFSGRQFSNSRSEMNVSTLELGDSALYLCASSLDGKYTEAFFGQGTRLTVV.

The table lists this clonotype with many counts. V usage is TRBV5-4 and J usage is TRBJ2-7; TRBD2 matches 8 bases. Germline loops: CDR1 SGHNT, CDR2 YYREEE (reference sequence). CDR3 length equals 13 residues. V shed 9 bases, J shed 1 base, and the junction held 6 bases outside the gene matches. The CDR3 is CATQAGVSYEQYF. CDR3 nucleotide sequence: TGTGCCACTCAAGCGGGAGTGTCCTACGAGCAGTACTTC.

Ten or more counts support this clonotype. V and J are TRBV4-1 and TRBJ1-2; 11 positions match TRBD1. The CDR3 consists of 18 residues. The V gene's germline CDR1 is MGHRA and CDR2 YSYEKL. V lost 4 bases, J lost 7 bases, and 17 bases stayed unmatched. CDR3 residues: CASSPLWRTGGPAGGYTF. Written as DNA, the CDR3 is TGCGCCAGCAGCCCACTTTGGCGGACAGGGGGCCCCGCCGGTGGCTACACCTTC.

On this clonotype itself: It is unclear where the CDR3 begins or ends on the DNA, so no DNA is shown, and the CDR3 is as TCRdb lists it. J is TRBJ1-2 and V is TRBV20-1. Germline assignment: CDR1 DFQATT and CDR2 SNEGSKA (reference sequence). The CDR3 is 12 residues long, ends included. CDR3: CSTSDPNYGYTF.

The V and J genes are TRBV5-1 and TRBJ2-5; 8 nucleotides line up with TRBD1. This CDR3 is built from 16 residues. In germline, CDR1 is SGHRS, CDR2 YFSETQ. V gave up 3 bases and J gave up 4 bases; unmatched junction bases: 11. The CDR3 coding sequence is TGCGCCAGCAGCTCTGACGACAGGGGTTCTAGAGAGACCCAGTACTTC. Translated, it gives CASSSDDRGSRETQYF.

This clonotype was observed at least ten times. The J gene is TRBJ2-5, the V gene TRBV28; D is possibly TRBD2 (6 bases). V lost 7 bases and J lost 4, with 19 bases in between. Germline-derived CDR1 and CDR2 are MDHEN and SYDVKM. The CDR3 consists of 15 residues. The CDR3 nucleotides read TGTGCCAGCATCGAAGCCCCACGGGGAGGAGAGACCCAGTACTTC. Translating gives CASIEAPRGGETQYF.

This clonotype has only a few counts. V usage is TRBV6-6 and J usage is TRBJ1-4, with 9 bases lining up with TRBD1. CDR1 and CDR2 (germline): MNHNY, SVGAGI (reference sequence). Trimming cost V 2 bases and J 7 bases; bases outside gene matches: 2. The CDR3 consists of 14 residues. CDR3 sequence reads: CASSYGQGSEKLFF. CDR3 coding DNA: TGTGCCAGCAGTTACGGACAGGGGTCTGAAAAACTGTTTTTT.

This clonotype has only a few counts. V gene TRBV11-1 combines with J gene TRBJ1-2, with D unclear. CDR3 length: 14 amino acids. Germline CDR1 and CDR2: SGHAT and FQDESV (reference sequence). V lost 2 bases and J lost 2, with 9 bases in between. For the CDR3, the DNA is TGTGCCAGCAGCTTAAATAGGATGAACTATGGCTACACCTTC. Translating gives CASSLNRMNYGYTF. Combining the CDR3 with reference TRBV11-1 and TRBJ1-2 gives the whole variable domain EAEVAQSPRYKITEKSQAVAFWCDPISGHATLYWYRQILGQGPELLVQFQDESVVDDSQLPKDRFSAERLKGVDSTLKIQPAELGDSAMYLCASSLNRMNYGYTFGSGTRLTVV.

This chain joins TRBV5-1 and TRBJ1-1; 10 bases are a match to TRBD1. Germline values: CDR1 SGHRS, CDR2 YFSETQ. CDR3 length equals 14 residues. J gave up 5 bases and V 0 bases, and 1 base lay outside the gene matches. As DNA, the CDR3 is TGCGCCAGCAGCTTGGAGGGACAGGGGACTGAAGCTTTCTTT. Encoded protein: CASSLEGQGTEAFF.

This clonotype was found a few times. The chain has TRBV28 and TRBJ1-5, with D perhaps TRBD1 (5 bases). The V gene's germline CDR1 is MDHEN and CDR2 SYDVKM. The germline V and J ends were trimmed by 5 bases and 7 bases, with 15 bases remaining between them. The CDR3 is made up of 14 amino acids. DNA for the CDR3: TGTGCCAGCAGTCTCCCCGGGGGTACCCAGCCCCAGCATTTT. Translating gives CASSLPGGTQPQHF. Full variable domain (rest looked up from reference TRBV28 and TRBJ1-5): DVKVTQSSRYLVKRTGEKVFLECVQDMDHENMFWYRQDPGLGLRLIYFSYDVKMKEKGDIPEGYSVSREKKERFSLILESASTNQTSMYLCASSLPGGTQPQHFGDGTRLSIL.

This chain links TRBV7-2 with TRBJ2-4; TRBD1 is a possible D gene (6 bases). This CDR3 is 14 amino acids long. CDR1 and CDR2 (germline): SGHTA, FQGNSA. Trimming pared 5 bases from V and 5 bases from J, leaving 13 bases between. The CDR3 protein is CASSRQGSENIQYF. The CDR3, as DNA: TGTGCCAGCAGCCGCCAGGGGAGTGAAAACATTCAGTACTTC.

This clonotype showed up many times. The CDR3 spells CASTPQARREETQYF. DNA of the CDR3: TGCGCCAGCACCCCGCAGGCTAGGAGGGAAGAGACCCAGTACTTC. The chain combines TRBV5-1 with TRBJ2-5, with TRBD2 as a possible D gene (6 bases). This CDR3 comprises 15 residues. V was clipped by 6 bases and J by 3 bases, with 18 bases between them. CDR1 is SGHRS and CDR2 is YFSETQ in the germline V gene.

The V call is TRBV5-1, the J call TRBJ1-1; the match to TRBD1 covers 8 bases. V lost 2 bases and J lost 4; bases outside the gene matches: 4. CDR3 length equals 14 residues. Per the germline V gene, CDR1 is SGHRS and CDR2 is YFSETQ. The CDR3: CASSLQGGSTEAFF. CDR3 in DNA: TGCGCCAGCAGCTTACAGGGGGGGAGCACTGAAGCTTTCTTT.

The genes are TRBV30 and TRBJ1-2; a weak D match, TRBD1 (5 bases). Germline V CDR1 and CDR2: GTSNPN, SVGIG (reference sequence). This CDR3 contains 15 residues. V dropped 2 bases and J dropped 5 bases, with 18 bases sitting between them. The DNA for the CDR3 is TGTGCCTGGAGTCGGGGCCGAGGGGCCGGGTATGGCTACACCTTC. Translation gives CAWSRGRGAGYGYTF. The full variable domain, rest sourced from reference TRBV30 and TRBJ1-2, is SQTIHQWPATLVQPVGSPLSLECTVEGTSNPNLYWYRQAAGRGLQLLFYSVGIGQISSEVPQNLSASRPQDRQFILSSKKLLLSDSGFYLCAWSRGRGAGYGYTFGSGTRLTVV.

This clonotype was counted a few times. The gene calls are TRBV5-1 and TRBJ1-1; 10 nucleotides align to TRBD1. With V trimmed by 5 bases and J by 3 bases, 7 bases remained unmatched. Germline CDR1 SGHRS, CDR2 YFSETQ. The CDR3 has 15 residues. CDR3 bases: TGCGCCAGCAGTGCAACCGGGACAGGGGACACTGAAGCTTTCTTT. Its protein is CASSATGTGDTEAFF.

Notes on this clonotype: At one end, the junction sequence differs from germline, possibly due to a read error. The CDR3 spells CRASQVGLPNEQFF. CDR3 DNA: TGCAGGGCTAGTCAGGTCGGCCTCCCCAATGAGCAGTTCTTC. V and J are TRBV20-1 and TRBJ2-1, with D hard to call. The CDR3 spans 14 residues. The germline gives CDR1 DFQATT, CDR2 SNEGSKA (reference sequence).

The chain employs TRBV15 and TRBJ2-2, with TRBD2 identical over 10 bases. This CDR3 region has 18 residues. V trimming: 1 base; J trimming: 7 bases; junction bases outside the gene matches: 12. The germline gives CDR1 LNHNV, CDR2 YYDKDF (reference sequence). CDR3 amino acids: CATSRVAASGSLGGELFF. Here the CDR3 DNA reads TGTGCCACCAGCAGAGTTGCGGCTAGCGGGAGTCTCGGCGGGGAGCTGTTTTTT.

This clonotype was seen a few times. V gene TRBV29-1 combines with J gene TRBJ2-3; 12 positions agree with TRBD1. V lost 0 bases, J lost 6 bases, and 10 bases stayed unmatched. Germline V gene data show CDR1 as SQVTM and CDR2 as ANQGSEA. The CDR3 contains 17 residues. CDR3 loop: CSVEDHGTGGTRDTQYF. The CDR3 DNA sequence: TGCAGCGTTGAAGATCACGGGACAGGGGGCACGAGGGATACGCAGTATTTT.

Here the CDR3 DNA reads TGTGCCAGCAGCACGGTAAACACTGAAGCTTTCTTT. It translates to CASSTVNTEAFF. V and J are TRBV5-5 and TRBJ1-1; D uncertain. This CDR3 comprises 12 residues. Germline lookup yields CDR1 SGHKS and CDR2 YYEKEE (reference sequence). V lost 4 bases, J lost 2 bases, and 6 bases lay in between.

This clonotype was counted ten times or more. As DNA, the CDR3 is TGTGCCAGCAGGCTCACCTCTAGAACCGGGGAGCTGTTTTTT. As protein: CASRLTSRTGELFF. The chain links TRBV7-3 to TRBJ2-2; D is unresolved. The CDR3 spans 14 residues. In germline, CDR1 is SGHTA, CDR2 FQGTGA. Trimming cost V 6 bases and J 5 bases, with 13 bases left between them.

The chain joins TRBV15 to TRBJ1-5; 7 nucleotides align to TRBD1. The CDR3 runs 22 residues. Germline V lookup: CDR1 LNHNV, CDR2 YYDKDF (reference sequence). The V segment lost 3 bases and the J segment 0 bases; nucleotides outside the gene matches: 23. The CDR3 loop reads CATSSSSVRGGRDRDSNQPQHF. CDR3 DNA: TGTGCCACCAGCAGCTCATCGGTGAGAGGGGGTCGCGACAGGGATAGCAATCAGCCCCAGCATTTT.

The chain joins TRBV29-1 to TRBJ1-1; perhaps TRBD1 as D (5 bases). CDR1 SQVTM and CDR2 ANQGSEA come from the germline V gene. This CDR3 has 11 amino acids. Trimming took 7 bases from V and 1 from J, leaving 7 bases between them. CDR3 amino acids: CSGGENTEAFF. The CDR3 DNA follows: TGCAGCGGGGGGGAGAACACTGAAGCTTTCTTT.

This clonotype was counted between two and nine times. The V call is TRBV27, the J call TRBJ2-3; TRBD2 might be the D (5 bases). CDR1 is MNHEY and CDR2 is SMNVEV in the germline V gene (reference sequence). This CDR3 region has 15 residues. V lost 0 bases, J lost 3 bases, and 10 bases lay in between. The CDR3 sequence: CASSLSGWETDTQYF. The CDR3 nucleotides read TGTGCCAGCAGTTTATCTGGCTGGGAGACAGATACGCAGTATTTT.